This TCR beta chain was sequenced for a study of cytomegalovirus exposure and HLA in healthy donors. Concerning this clone: The target antigen is unknown.

PCR involved 60 Vbeta and 13 Jbeta primers. Clones were read by immunoSEQ multiplex PCR, and TCRdb kept only the in-frame ones, dropping some. The repertoire consists of 140,000 or so clones, with 65% to 85% occurring once and the leading ten covering roughly 4.3%. Those who donated were healthy bone marrow donors. Findings and caveats of the study: TRBV6-2, TRBV6-3 and some other V segments were excluded as indistinguishable. Follow-up analysis later connected one missense variant in DCLRE1C with trimming of TCR beta V- and J-genes. The study recorded 150 to 200 TCR beta chains that were cytomegalovirus-associated.

The CDR3 length is 14 residues. Germline CDR1 is MNHNS and CDR2 is SASEGT. With V trimmed by 7 bases and J by 4 bases, 6 bases remained unmatched. The TCR originated in a woman in her thirties or forties in good health and CMV-seropositive. The sample was PBMCs. V usage is TRBV6-1 and J usage is TRBJ2-2, with 7 positions matching TRBD2. The CDR3, as DNA: TGTGCCAGCACCCAACTAGCGCGCACCGGGGAGCTGTTTTTT. The encoded protein is CASTQLARTGELFF.